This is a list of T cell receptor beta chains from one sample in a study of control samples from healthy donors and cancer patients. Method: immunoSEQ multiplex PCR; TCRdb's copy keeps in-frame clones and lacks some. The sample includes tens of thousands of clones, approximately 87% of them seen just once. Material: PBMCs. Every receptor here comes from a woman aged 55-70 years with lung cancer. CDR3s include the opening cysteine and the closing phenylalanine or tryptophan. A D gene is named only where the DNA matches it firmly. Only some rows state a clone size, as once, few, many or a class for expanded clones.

cdr3_nt: TGTGCCAGCAGCTCGGGACTAGCGGGAGGGCCTCAAGAGACCCAGTACTTC; cdr3_aa: CASSSGLAGGPQETQYF; v_call: TRBV21-1; d_call: NA; clone_size: NA; j_call: TRBJ2-5
cdr3_nt: TGTGCCAGCAATAGGGCACAGGGGAAGGATGAAAAACTGTTTTTT; cdr3_aa: CASNRAQGKDEKLFF; v_call: TRBV2; d_call: TRBD1; clone_size: once; j_call: TRBJ1-4
cdr3_nt: TGTGCCAGCAGCTTACGAGGGGGGGAACTCTACGAGCAGTACTTC; cdr3_aa: CASSLRGGELYEQYF; v_call: TRBV7-3; d_call: NA; clone_size: NA; j_call: TRBJ2-7
cdr3_nt: TGTGCCAGCAGCCGGGTGAGCACTGAAGCTTTCTTT; cdr3_aa: CASSRVSTEAFF; v_call: TRBV3-1/TRBV3-2; d_call: NA; clone_size: NA; j_call: TRBJ1-1
cdr3_nt: TGTGCCAGCAGCGTAGGGGGTTACGGGGACACTGAAGCTTTCTTT; cdr3_aa: CASSVGGYGDTEAFF; v_call: TRBV9; d_call: NA; clone_size: few; j_call: TRBJ1-1
cdr3_nt: TGTGCCACCAGCAGAGGACTAGCGGGGGACACCGGGGAGCTGTTTTTT; cdr3_aa: CATSRGLAGDTGELFF; v_call: TRBV15; d_call: TRBD2; clone_size: NA; j_call: TRBJ2-2
cdr3_nt: TGTGCCAGCAGAGAAGGACGGGGCATGAACACTGAAGCTTTCTTT; cdr3_aa: CASREGRGMNTEAFF; v_call: TRBV7-9; d_call: NA; clone_size: NA; j_call: TRBJ1-1
cdr3_nt: TGCGCCAGCAGTCGGTGCGGCGTCTCTGGAAACACCATATATTTT; cdr3_aa: CASSRCGVSGNTIYF; v_call: TRBV23-1; d_call: NA; clone_size: NA; j_call: TRBJ1-3
cdr3_nt: TGCGCCAGCAGTGAACAGGGAAAAACTGAAGCTTTCTTT; cdr3_aa: CASSEQGKTEAFF; v_call: TRBV10-2; d_call: NA; clone_size: NA; j_call: TRBJ1-1
cdr3_nt: TGCGCCAGCAGCCAAGCGCGGGAAGACTACAATGAGCAGTTCTTC; cdr3_aa: CASSQAREDYNEQFF; v_call: TRBV4-1; d_call: NA; clone_size: NA; j_call: TRBJ2-1
cdr3_nt: TGTGCCAGCAGCGCGGAACTAGCGGATACGCAGTATTTT; cdr3_aa: CASSAELADTQYF; v_call: TRBV7-3; d_call: TRBD2; clone_size: few; j_call: TRBJ2-3
cdr3_nt: TGTGCCAGCAGTTACGGGCGGTGGCGTTCGGCCACTGAAGCTTTCTTT; cdr3_aa: CASSYGRWRSATEAFF; v_call: TRBV6-5; d_call: NA; clone_size: NA; j_call: TRBJ1-1
cdr3_nt: TGCGCCAGCAGCTTGATGGGTAGGTCAGGGGACTACGAGCAGTACTTC; cdr3_aa: CASSLMGRSGDYEQYF; v_call: TRBV5-1; d_call: NA; clone_size: NA; j_call: TRBJ2-7
cdr3_nt: TGTGCCTGGAGTGCTCCTCGGGCTTCCCCCTACGAGCAGTACTTC; cdr3_aa: CAWSAPRASPYEQYF; v_call: TRBV30; d_call: NA; clone_size: once; j_call: TRBJ2-7
cdr3_nt: TGTGCCAGCAGCCAAGGGGGAGGACAGGCCCTCTCAGGAGCTTTCTTT; cdr3_aa: CASSQGGGQALSGAFF; v_call: TRBV3-1/TRBV3-2; d_call: TRBD1; clone_size: NA; j_call: TRBJ1-1
cdr3_nt: TGTGCCAGCTCACCACCGAACAGCGGGAGCGCAGATACGCAGTATTTT; cdr3_aa: CASSPPNSGSADTQYF; v_call: TRBV18; d_call: TRBD2; clone_size: once; j_call: TRBJ2-3
cdr3_nt: TGTGCCACCAGCGACCCTCGACTGGGGCAGGGGAGATACAATGAGCAGTTCTTC; cdr3_aa: CATSDPRLGQGRYNEQFF; v_call: TRBV24-1; d_call: NA; clone_size: NA; j_call: TRBJ2-1
cdr3_nt: TGTGCCAGTAGTATAGAAAGCCCCGGATACAATGAGCAGTTCTTC; cdr3_aa: CASSIESPGYNEQFF; v_call: TRBV19; d_call: NA; clone_size: NA; j_call: TRBJ2-1
cdr3_nt: TGCGCCAGCAGCGAACAGTCAACTAATGAAAAACTGTTTTTT; cdr3_aa: CASSEQSTNEKLFF; v_call: TRBV5-1; d_call: NA; clone_size: NA; j_call: TRBJ1-4
cdr3_nt: TGTGCCACCGAGGACAGGGACTATGGCTACACCTTC; cdr3_aa: CATEDRDYGYTF; v_call: TRBV24-1; d_call: TRBD1; clone_size: NA; j_call: TRBJ1-2
cdr3_nt: TGTGCCAGCTCACCAGCCGGGGGCTATGGCTACACCTTC; cdr3_aa: CASSPAGGYGYTF; v_call: TRBV18; d_call: NA; clone_size: NA; j_call: TRBJ1-2
cdr3_nt: TGTGCCACCAGATCCGAGGGGACAGGGGGCACCGGGGAGCTGTTTTTT; cdr3_aa: CATRSEGTGGTGELFF; v_call: TRBV15; d_call: TRBD1; clone_size: once; j_call: TRBJ2-2
cdr3_nt: TGTGCCAGCAGCTTAGTTGGTGGAAGCCTCTTCACAGATACGCAGTATTTT; cdr3_aa: CASSLVGGSLFTDTQYF; v_call: TRBV7-9; d_call: NA; clone_size: NA; j_call: TRBJ2-3
cdr3_nt: TGCACCAGCAGCCAGGCCCCCGGACACGAAGTAGCCAAAAACATTCAGTACTTC; cdr3_aa: CTSSQAPGHEVAKNIQYF; v_call: TRBV1; d_call: NA; clone_size: NA; j_call: TRBJ2-4
cdr3_nt: TGCGCCAGCAGCTTGGGACAGTCTACAGATACGCAGTATTTT; cdr3_aa: CASSLGQSTDTQYF; v_call: TRBV5-1; d_call: NA; clone_size: once; j_call: TRBJ2-3
cdr3_nt: TGTGCCAGTCTGAGTTCGCAGGGGGCTTCTTTGAGCTCTGGAAACACCATATATTTT; cdr3_aa: CASLSSQGASLSSGNTIYF; v_call: TRBV19; d_call: TRBD1; clone_size: NA; j_call: TRBJ1-3
cdr3_nt: TGTGCCAGCAGCTCAAGCGGGGGGGTCCGAATTCAAGAGACCCAGTACTTC; cdr3_aa: CASSSSGGVRIQETQYF; v_call: TRBV7-9; d_call: TRBD2; clone_size: NA; j_call: TRBJ2-5
cdr3_nt: TGCGCCAGCAGCCAAGTTGGGACGTTGAACACTGAAGCTTTCTTT; cdr3_aa: CASSQVGTLNTEAFF; v_call: TRBV4-1; d_call: NA; clone_size: NA; j_call: TRBJ1-1
cdr3_nt: TGTGCCAGCAGCTTAGGGAACAGGGGCCCCACTGAAGCTTTCTTT; cdr3_aa: CASSLGNRGPTEAFF; v_call: TRBV7-2; d_call: TRBD1; clone_size: NA; j_call: TRBJ1-1
cdr3_nt: TGTGCCAGCAGCCCTATGAGCCAGGCGGCAACTAATGAAAAACTGTTTTTT; cdr3_aa: CASSPMSQAATNEKLFF; v_call: TRBV3-1/TRBV3-2; d_call: NA; clone_size: once; j_call: TRBJ1-4
cdr3_nt: TGTGCCAGAAGTTCAGAGCGGGAGGGCCGAAGAGGTGAGCAGTTCTTC; cdr3_aa: CARSSEREGRRGEQFF; v_call: TRBV5-3; d_call: TRBD2; clone_size: NA; j_call: TRBJ2-1
cdr3_nt: TGCGCCAGCAGTGGGCGAAGAAAGGGGGTGTCCTACGAGCAGTACTTC; cdr3_aa: CASSGRRKGVSYEQYF; v_call: TRBV10-2; d_call: NA; clone_size: NA; j_call: TRBJ2-7
cdr3_nt: TGCGCCAGCAGTGAGCTATTGGGGACTAGCGGGGGTTACAATGAGCAGTTCTTC; cdr3_aa: CASSELLGTSGGYNEQFF; v_call: TRBV10-2; d_call: TRBD2; clone_size: NA; j_call: TRBJ2-1
cdr3_nt: TGTGCCAGCAGTTACGGACAGAACTACGAGCAGTACTTC; cdr3_aa: CASSYGQNYEQYF; v_call: TRBV6-6; d_call: NA; clone_size: NA; j_call: TRBJ2-7
cdr3_nt: TGTGCCAGCGGCCGGGACTTACCCAATCAGCCCCAGCATTTT; cdr3_aa: CASGRDLPNQPQHF; v_call: TRBV2; d_call: NA; clone_size: NA; j_call: TRBJ1-5
cdr3_nt: TGTGCCAGCAGCTCCGACAGGGGCAATGAGCAGTTCTTC; cdr3_aa: CASSSDRGNEQFF; v_call: TRBV11-2; d_call: TRBD1; clone_size: NA; j_call: TRBJ2-1
cdr3_nt: TGTGCCTTTCGGGGCAGGGTCTCTGGAAACACCATATATTTT; cdr3_aa: CAFRGRVSGNTIYF; v_call: TRBV27; d_call: NA; clone_size: NA; j_call: TRBJ1-3
cdr3_nt: TGCAGTGCTGGAATTCAACAGCCCCAGCATTTT; cdr3_aa: CSAGIQQPQHF; v_call: TRBV20-1; d_call: NA; clone_size: NA; j_call: TRBJ1-5
cdr3_nt: TGTGCCAGCAGCGTAGGCGGGGGGCGAACTGAAGCTTTCTTT; cdr3_aa: CASSVGGGRTEAFF; v_call: TRBV9; d_call: NA; clone_size: NA; j_call: TRBJ1-1
cdr3_nt: TGCGCCAGCAGACAAGGGACAGGGCTCAATGAAAAACTGTTTTTT; cdr3_aa: CASRQGTGLNEKLFF; v_call: TRBV5-1; d_call: TRBD1; clone_size: NA; j_call: TRBJ1-4
cdr3_nt: TGTGCCAGCAGCGTAGGTGTGGAAAGCAATCAGCCCCAGCATTTT; cdr3_aa: CASSVGVESNQPQHF; v_call: TRBV9; d_call: NA; clone_size: few; j_call: TRBJ1-5